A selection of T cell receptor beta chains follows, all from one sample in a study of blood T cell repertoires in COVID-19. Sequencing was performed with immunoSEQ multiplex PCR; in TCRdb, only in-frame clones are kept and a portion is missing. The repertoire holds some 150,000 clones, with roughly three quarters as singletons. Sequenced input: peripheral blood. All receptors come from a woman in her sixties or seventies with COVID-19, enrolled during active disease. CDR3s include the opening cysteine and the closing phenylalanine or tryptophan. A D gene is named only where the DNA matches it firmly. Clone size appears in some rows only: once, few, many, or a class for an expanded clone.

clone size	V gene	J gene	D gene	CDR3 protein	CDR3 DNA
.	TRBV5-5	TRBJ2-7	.	CASSPHGPMVRGEQYF	TGTGCCAGCAGCCCGCATGGTCCCATGGTCCGGGGTGAGCAGTACTTC
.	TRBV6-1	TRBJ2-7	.	CASRGRDISSYEQYF	TGTGCCAGCAGGGGTCGGGACATCTCCTCCTACGAGCAGTACTTC
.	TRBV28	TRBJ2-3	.	CASSGVVRGTDTQYF	TGTGCCAGCTCGGGGGTGGTACGCGGCACAGATACGCAGTATTTT
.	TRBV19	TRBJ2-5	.	CASSFQKETQYF	TGTGCCAGTAGTTTCCAGAAAGAGACCCAGTACTTC
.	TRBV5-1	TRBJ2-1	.	CASSLRGRGLSYNEQFF	TGCGCCAGCAGCTTAAGGGGAAGGGGGTTATCCTACAATGAGCAGTTCTTC
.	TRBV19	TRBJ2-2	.	CASSKNRVSAGELFF	TGTGCCAGTAGCAAGAACAGGGTTTCGGCCGGGGAGCTGTTTTTT
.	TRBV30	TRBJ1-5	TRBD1	CAWRTGKHSNQPQHF	TGTGCCTGGAGGACAGGGAAGCATAGCAATCAGCCCCAGCATTTT
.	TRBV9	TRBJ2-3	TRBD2	CASSPGTSGGTDTQYF	TGTGCCAGCAGCCCCGGGACTAGCGGGGGGACAGATACGCAGTATTTT
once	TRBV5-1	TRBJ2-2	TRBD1	CASSPSHRGTGELFF	TGCGCCAGCAGCCCATCTCACAGGGGCACCGGGGAGCTGTTTTTT
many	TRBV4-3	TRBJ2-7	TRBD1	CASSQDRDRAYEQYF	TGCGCCAGCAGCCAAGATAGGGACAGGGCCTACGAGCAGTACTTC
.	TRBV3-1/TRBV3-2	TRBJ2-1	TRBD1	CASSLDTGGREQFF	TGTGCCAGCAGCCTAGATACAGGGGGCCGTGAGCAGTTCTTC
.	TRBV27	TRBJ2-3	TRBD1	CASSFARQGGTDTQYF	TGTGCCAGCAGTTTTGCCCGACAGGGGGGGACAGATACGCAGTATTTT
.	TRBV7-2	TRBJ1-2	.	CASSPAETAYGYTF	TGTGCCAGCAGCCCCGCCGAGACAGCTTATGGCTACACCTTC
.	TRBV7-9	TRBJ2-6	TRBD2	CASSRGGSNSGANVLTF	TGTGCCAGCAGCCGGGGGGGCAGTAACTCTGGGGCCAACGTCCTGACTTTC
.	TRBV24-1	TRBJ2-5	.	CATKEKETQYF	TGTGCCACCAAGGAGAAGGAGACCCAGTACTTC
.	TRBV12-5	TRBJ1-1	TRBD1	CASGLVQGLNTEAFF	TGTGCTAGTGGTTTGGTACAGGGGCTGAACACTGAAGCTTTCTTT
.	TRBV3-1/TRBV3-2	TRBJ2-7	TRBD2	CASSRGTSGPYEQYF	TGTGCCAGCAGCCGGGGGACTAGCGGACCCTACGAGCAGTACTTC
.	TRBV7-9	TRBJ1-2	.	CASSFRNGGDYGYTF	TGTGCCAGCAGCTTCCGCAATGGAGGGGACTATGGCTACACCTTC
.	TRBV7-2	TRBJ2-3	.	CASSRSRGTDTQYF	TGTGCCAGCAGCAGATCCAGGGGCACAGATACGCAGTATTTT
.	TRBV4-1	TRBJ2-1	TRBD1	CASSQGGDRNEQFF	TGCGCCAGCAGCCAAGGGGGGGACAGGAACGAGCAGTTCTTC
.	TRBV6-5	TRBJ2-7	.	CASSTSGTHNLEQYF	TGTGCCAGCAGTACCTCAGGAACGCATAATCTCGAGCAGTACTTC
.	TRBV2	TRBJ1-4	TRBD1	CASKKGADEKLFF	TGTGCCAGCAAAAAGGGGGCGGATGAAAAACTGTTTTTT
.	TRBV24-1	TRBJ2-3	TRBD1	CATSDWDRTDTQYF	TGTGCCACCAGTGATTGGGACAGGACAGATACGCAGTATTTT
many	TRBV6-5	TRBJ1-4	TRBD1	CASSSQTGGNEKLFF	TGTGCCAGCAGTTCCCAGACAGGGGGGAATGAAAAACTGTTTTTT
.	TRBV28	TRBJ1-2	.	CASSLSDQGNHGYTF	TGTGCCAGCAGTTTATCCGATCAGGGGAATCATGGCTACACCTTC
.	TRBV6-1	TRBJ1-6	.	CASSEAQVRSGNSPLHF	TGTGCCAGCAGTGAAGCGCAGGTCCGTTCGGGGAATTCACCCCTCCACTTT
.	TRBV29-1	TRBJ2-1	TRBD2	CSVGRTSGGPGEQFF	TGCAGCGTGGGGAGGACTAGCGGGGGGCCAGGGGAGCAGTTCTTC
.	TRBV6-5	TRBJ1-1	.	CASKGTVGEAFF	TGTGCCAGCAAGGGGACTGTAGGTGAAGCTTTCTTT
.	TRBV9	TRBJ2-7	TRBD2	CASSVGWRGGFYEQYF	TGTGCCAGCAGCGTAGGTTGGCGGGGGGGATTCTACGAGCAGTACTTC
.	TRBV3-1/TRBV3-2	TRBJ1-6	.	CASSQASGSNSPLHF	TGTGCCAGCAGCCAAGCTTCGGGGTCAAATTCACCCCTCCACTTT
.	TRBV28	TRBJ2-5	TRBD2	CASSLSSGGAIETQYF	TGTGCCAGCAGCCTTAGTAGCGGGGGGGCCATTGAGACCCAGTACTTC
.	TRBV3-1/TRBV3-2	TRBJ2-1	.	CASNHFEQGSHNNEQFF	TGTGCCAGCAACCACTTTGAACAGGGTTCCCACAACAATGAGCAGTTCTTC
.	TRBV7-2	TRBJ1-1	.	CASSLYPDRNTEAFF	TGTGCCAGCAGCCTATACCCGGACAGAAACACTGAAGCTTTCTTT
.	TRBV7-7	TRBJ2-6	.	CASSPRDISFSGANVLTF	TGTGCCAGCAGCCCCCGGGACATAAGCTTCTCTGGGGCCAACGTCCTGACTTTC
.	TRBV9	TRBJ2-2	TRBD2	CATGTSASGTGELFF	TGTGCCACAGGGACTAGCGCCTCGGGCACCGGGGAGCTGTTTTTT